This T cell receptor beta chain was recovered during a study of Ad26.COV2.S vaccination and SARS-CoV-2 variants (dated by TCRdb to about 2021). Describing the broader study: Donors in the vaccine arm were drawn from COV1001, a multicentre, randomized, double-blind, placebo-controlled phase I-IIa trial testing Ad26.COV2.S in healthy adults. Ad26.COV2.S was administered intramuscularly at a dose of 5x10^10 or 1x10^11 viral particles, either as one shot or as two shots given 56 days apart. Sequencing of the TCRbeta repertoire served to evaluate the specificity and breadth of SARS-CoV-2-reactive T cell receptors following Ad26.COV2.S vaccination. The TCR-sequenced set comprised around 30 samples: around 20 Ad26.COV2.S vaccine recipients, 5 placebo recipients and 8 SARS-CoV-2 convalescent individuals. Trial participants were randomized into five groups of five, in which low-dose or high-dose Ad26.COV2.S was given once or twice, or placebo was given on both occasions. Investigators remained blinded to trial group allocation during experiments and outcome assessment. Results the study describes overall, beyond this receptor: Non-spike TCR breadth was comparable between vaccine and placebo recipients, consistent with the vaccine containing only spike. Ad26.COV2.S recipients had higher spike-specific TCR breadth than placebo recipients (P = 0.0014). The study was not powered for comparison of responses between vaccine doses or regimens. After vaccination, substantial breadth of spike-specific CD8+ and CD4+ T cell responses was reported. The authors noted that the TCR breadth and depth analyses may have underestimated total T cell responses.

On this clone: The target of this receptor is not known. No much larger clone is present one base from it, and per-base qualities are unavailable.

The meaning of the sample's treatment or condition label: around 19 received Ad26.COV2.S at low or high dose, single or two shots; roughly five received placebo; per-sample allocation not given. Repertoires of vaccine and placebo recipients were sequenced from samples collected on day 63 after the first injection. In Cohort 1b, more than 20 adults aged 18-55 years were enrolled at a single site in Boston, USA, between 29 July and 7 August 2020. As a vaccine, Ad26.COV2.S was a replication-incompetent adenovirus type 26 vector that expressed a prefusion-stabilized SARS-CoV-2 spike protein derived from the original Wuhan strain. CDR1 LNHDA and CDR2 SQIVND were looked up in the germline V gene (reference sequence). The cysteine opens and the phenylalanine closes a CDR3 of 17 amino acids. The only DNA kept is the CDR3, 51 bases in frame from the first base. V loses 3 bases of germline sequence and J loses 0 bases, and the interval between the two ends is 15 bases.

TCRbeta CDR3 regions were sequenced with the immunoSEQ Assay. After extraction, genomic DNA underwent amplification by bias-controlled multiplex PCR, followed by high-throughput sequencing. From the authors' description of their analysis: To quantify the absolute abundance of every unique TCRbeta CDR3 region, sequences were collapsed and filtered. T cell fraction was estimated by normalizing TCRbeta template counts to usable DNA, with usable DNA measured through amplification of reference genes found in all nucleated cells. Repertoire TCRs were annotated as SARS-CoV-2-specific when V gene, CDR3 amino acid sequence and J gene were exactly matched to a known reactive TCR set. The reference SARS-CoV-2 TCR set was derived from MIRA and filtered for enrichment in COVID-19-positive ImmuneCODE repertoires, a step that removed public or cross-reactive TCRs. Based on the MIRA antigens, annotated TCRs were further analysed at the level of specific ORF or position within ORF. Breadth was defined as the number of annotated unique rearrangements divided by the total number of unique productive rearrangements, and depth was defined as the summed frequency of the annotated unique rearrangements. Two-sided Wilcoxon rank-sum tests were used to compare TCR breadth between groups. TCRdb took this table from immuneACCESS and kept in-frame rearrangements with V and J called. Such tables lack part of the clones; where checked against another copy, unresolved V genes explain under half of the gap, and the rest is unexplained. V, J and clone size were drawn from that table, and D and trimming were deduced from the DNA. The sample data list roughly 380,000 clones, and 80% to 90% of these were observed just once. The ten largest clones take up about 3.5% of the sample.

The starting material was peripheral blood, obtained in a trial of Ad26.COV2.S vaccine versus placebo. The sequence was collected from a person aged 18-65 years who received the Ad26.COV2.S COVID-19 vaccine or a placebo. The V and J genes are TRBV19 and TRBJ1-5; tentative D gene TRBD1, with 5 bases matching. The CDR3 region: CASSIRESTYSNQPQHF. The DNA sequence follows: TGTGCCAGTAGTATCAGGGAATCTACGTATAGCAATCAGCCCCAGCATTTT.